Below, 8 T cell receptor beta chains from the same sample are listed, as sequenced in a study of T cell responses to AZD1222 COVID-19 vaccine. Measured with immunoSEQ multiplex PCR; TCRdb has only the in-frame clones, and not every one. The table records about 100,000 clones, over 75% of them present only once. The source material was peripheral blood, sampled on day 0 of MenACWY control vaccination. All receptors derive from an adult in good health.

V gene TRBV7-2 combines with J gene TRBJ1-3; TRBD1 matches 7 bases. The germline V gene encodes CDR1 SGHTA and CDR2 FQGNSA. V dropped 0 bases and J dropped 2; count of bases not matched to a gene: 4. The length of the CDR3 is 16 residues. Written as DNA, the CDR3 is TGTGCCAGCAGCTTAGCCGACAGGGTGCCTGGAAACACCATATATTTT. Encoded protein: CASSLADRVPGNTIYF.

The chain has TRBV5-8 and TRBJ2-7; D tentatively fits TRBD1 or TRBD2 (5 bases each). Trimming shortened V by 0 bases and J by 3 bases, and 13 bases separated the two germline ends. The length of the CDR3 is 15 residues. The V gene's germline CDR1 is SGHTS and CDR2 YDEGEE. The CDR3 nucleotides read TGTGCCAGCAGCTTGGGGACCGGGGCCAACTACGAGCAGTACTTC. Protein product: CASSLGTGANYEQYF.

The chain is built from TRBV7-9 and TRBJ2-1, with 7 bases lining up with TRBD2. The CDR3 contains 17 residues. CDR1 and CDR2 from the germline V gene are SEHNR and FQNEAQ (reference sequence). The V gene end was trimmed by 3 bases and the J gene end by 3 bases; junction bases not matched to a gene: 11. This CDR3 reads CASSFVPGGWGYNEQFF. Here the CDR3 DNA reads TGTGCCAGCAGCTTCGTCCCGGGAGGCTGGGGCTACAATGAGCAGTTCTTC.

The chain joins TRBV5-1 to TRBJ1-6, with a weak D call TRBD1 (5 bases). Germline CDR1 reads SGHRS; CDR2 reads YFSETQ. CDR3 length equals 15 residues. V gave up 4 bases and J gave up 7 bases, with 15 bases separating them. The CDR3 loop reads CASSPRVGGNSPLHF. The CDR3 bases are TGCGCCAGCAGCCCCAGGGTAGGAGGGAATTCACCCCTCCACTTT.

The rearrangement joins TRBV27 to TRBJ2-4; weak D call: TRBD2 (7 bases). CDR3 length: 14 residues. Per the germline V gene, CDR1 is MNHEY and CDR2 is SMNVEV (reference sequence). Deletions cut 2 bases from V and 7 bases from J, with 12 bases between. In nucleotides, the CDR3 is TGTGCCAGCAGTTTAAGGGGGGGTCGGAACATTCAGTACTTC. Its translation: CASSLRGGRNIQYF.

This chain joins TRBV5-1 and TRBJ2-3; 11 positions match TRBD2. After removal of 0 bases from V and 0 bases from J, the junction contained 3 bases not matched to a gene. Germline CDR1 SGHRS, CDR2 YFSETQ. The CDR3 runs to 17 residues. The CDR3 loop reads CASSLVGLAASTDTQYF. DNA for the CDR3: TGCGCCAGCAGCTTGGTGGGACTAGCGGCGAGCACAGATACGCAGTATTTT.

The chain joins TRBV19 to TRBJ2-1; 11 nucleotides line up with TRBD2. V shed 3 bases, J shed 6 bases, and the junction held 13 bases outside the gene matches. The germline CDR1 and CDR2 sequences are LNHDA and SQIVND (reference sequence). The CDR3 totals 18 residues. The CDR3 sequence is CASSMPTRLAGLGNEQFF. The CDR3 DNA is TGTGCCAGTAGTATGCCTACAAGACTAGCGGGATTGGGCAATGAGCAGTTCTTC.

The rearrangement links TRBV19 to TRBJ2-7; D possibly corresponds to TRBD1 (6 bases). This CDR3 spans 14 amino acids. V lost 4 bases, J lost 4 bases, and 14 bases lay in between. Germline CDR1 LNHDA, CDR2 SQIVND (reference sequence). CDR3 residues: CASSRGGFQYEQYF. The DNA of the CDR3 is TGTGCCAGTAGTAGAGGGGGTTTCCAATACGAGCAGTACTTC. Full variable domain (missing parts from reference TRBV19 and TRBJ2-7): DGGITQSPKYLFRKEGQNVTLSCEQNLNHDAMYWYRQDPGQGLRLIYYSQIVNDFQKGDIAEGYSVSREKKESFPLTVTSAQKNPTAFYLCASSRGGFQYEQYFGPGTRLTVT.